One and the same sample provided the 24 T cell receptor beta chains below, sequenced in a study of cytomegalovirus exposure and HLA in healthy donors. Some clones are missing from TCRdb's copy, which holds only in-frame ones; the method was immunoSEQ multiplex PCR. Altogether about 48,000 clones are present, about 90% being singletons, with the ten largest covering about 7%. The specimen sequenced was PBMCs. The receptors shown here come from a woman aged 25 to 45 in good health and CMV-seronegative.

V and J are TRBV4-3 and TRBJ2-1; 9 nucleotides align to TRBD2. J lost 6 bases, V lost 0 bases, and 3 bases had no gene match. The CDR3 totals 15 residues. Germline assignment: CDR1 LGHNA and CDR2 YSLEER. CDR3 residues: CASSQEGGRANEQFF. The CDR3 nucleotides read TGCGCCAGCAGCCAAGAGGGCGGGAGGGCCAATGAGCAGTTCTTC.

The chain links TRBV6-5 to TRBJ1-1; 7 bases match TRBD1. Germline loops: CDR1 MNHEY, CDR2 SVGAGI. The CDR3 spans 15 residues. J was trimmed by 0 bases and V by 2 bases; bases with no gene match: 3. In nucleotides, the CDR3 is TGTGCCAGCAGTTACGGGGACAGACTGAACACTGAAGCTTTCTTT. Encoded protein: CASSYGDRLNTEAFF.

The V and J genes are TRBV27 and TRBJ1-2; 8 nucleotides align to TRBD1. The CDR3 is 14 amino acids. The V and J ends lost 2 bases and 4 bases, in that order; junction bases with no gene match: 3. In germline, CDR1 is MNHEY, CDR2 SMNVEV (reference sequence). This CDR3 reads CASSLTGGGYGYTF. The CDR3 nucleotides are TGTGCCAGCAGTTTAACAGGGGGGGGCTATGGCTACACCTTC.

This chain connects TRBV7-7 to TRBJ2-1; 9 nucleotides align to TRBD2. Unmatched junction bases numbered 6, after V lost 5 bases and J lost 4 bases. The germline gives CDR1 SSHAT, CDR2 FNYEAQ (reference sequence). The length of the CDR3 is 15 residues. The CDR3, as DNA: TGTGCCAGCAGCCCTTTAGCGGGGGTTTACAATGAGCAGTTCTTC. It is translated as CASSPLAGVYNEQFF. The full variable domain, with the rest looked up from reference TRBV7-7 and TRBJ2-1, is GAGVSQSPRYKVTKRGQDVTLRCDPISSHATLYWYQQALGQGPEFLTYFNYEAQPDKSGLPSDRFSAERPEGSISTLTIQRTEQRDSAMYRCASSPLAGVYNEQFFGPGTRLTVL.

This clone was counted once. This chain links TRBV14 with TRBJ2-7, with D perhaps TRBD1 (5 bases). Trimming left V 1 base short and J 2 bases short, with 12 bases between. Germline CDR1 is SGHDN and CDR2 is FVKESK. CDR3 length: 15 amino acids. The CDR3 nucleotides read TGTGCCAGCAGCCAAGTACAGGAACCCCCCTACGAGCAGTACTTC. Amino acids: CASSQVQEPPYEQYF.

This chain connects TRBV28 to TRBJ1-1; possible D gene TRBD1, 6 bases. CDR1 is MDHEN, CDR2 SYDVKM, per germline. The CDR3 consists of 13 residues. The germline V and J ends were trimmed by 3 bases and 6 bases, with 11 bases remaining between them. For the CDR3, the DNA is TGTGCCAGCAGTTTTGGGGGCCAGGCTGAAGCTTTCTTT. Amino acid sequence: CASSFGGQAEAFF.

This clone was picked up one time. The genes are TRBV30 and TRBJ1-1; no firm D call. Per the germline V gene, CDR1 is GTSNPN and CDR2 is SVGIG (reference sequence). This CDR3 comprises 14 residues. Deletions cut 0 bases from V and 1 base from J, with 9 bases between. The CDR3 reads CAWSVQQENTEAFF. Here the CDR3 DNA reads TGTGCCTGGAGTGTACAGCAAGAGAACACTGAAGCTTTCTTT.

The V call is TRBV5-4, the J call TRBJ2-7, with 9 nucleotides matching TRBD1. The CDR3 totals 14 residues. The V gene's germline CDR1 is SGHNT and CDR2 YYREEE (reference sequence). The junction had 6 bases not matched to a gene; V was cut back by 1 base and J by 7 bases. The CDR3 spells CASSLNRGPREQYF. CDR3 sequence (DNA): TGTGCCAGCAGCTTGAACAGGGGGCCGAGGGAGCAGTACTTC.

This clone was seen a single time. V is TRBV27 and J is TRBJ2-7; D is uncertain. CDR3 length: 13 residues. Germline values: CDR1 MNHEY, CDR2 SMNVEV (reference sequence). Between the trimmed V and J ends, which lost 0 bases and 6 bases, there was a span of 9 bases. CDR3 in DNA: TGTGCCAGCAGTTTATCATTTGTTAGCGAGCAGTACTTC. Translating gives CASSLSFVSEQYF.

The rearrangement links TRBV7-4 to TRBJ1-5, with D perhaps matching TRBD1 (5 bases). Trimming shortened V by 7 bases and J by 3 bases, and 10 bases separated the two germline ends. CDR3 size: 13 residues. The germline CDR1 and CDR2 sequences are SGHVT and SQSDAQ. This chain's CDR3 is CASIRQTNQPQHF. As DNA, the CDR3 is TGTGCCAGCATCCGACAGACCAATCAGCCCCAGCATTTT.

The chain combines TRBV25-1 with TRBJ2-7; 10 bases match TRBD2. Germline CDR1 reads MGHDK; CDR2 reads SYGVNS. Trimming cost V 6 bases and J 4 bases; bases outside gene matches: 9. The length of the CDR3 is 15 residues. The CDR3 sequence: CASSPSGSPLYEQYF. DNA of the CDR3: TGTGCCAGCAGCCCTAGCGGGAGCCCCCTGTACGAGCAGTACTTC.

The chain recombines TRBV19 with TRBJ1-2, with D possibly matching TRBD1 (6 bases). Germline V gives CDR1 LNHDA, CDR2 SQIVND (reference sequence). This CDR3 spans 17 amino acids. Trimming took off 7 bases at V and 2 bases at J, with 23 bases between the two ends. This chain's CDR3 is CASTLYPSTGQNYGYTF. The DNA for the CDR3 is TGTGCCAGTACCCTTTACCCTTCAACAGGGCAAAACTATGGCTACACCTTC.

The chain carries TRBV27 and TRBJ2-1, with unresolved D. CDR1 is MNHEY, CDR2 SMNVEV, per germline (reference sequence). With 5 bases removed from V and 1 base from J, the gap between germline ends came to 18 bases. The CDR3 length is 17 residues. The CDR3 DNA is TGTGCCAGCAGTCCCCTACTCCTAGGCTTTTCCTACAATGAGCAGTTCTTC. It codes for CASSPLLLGFSYNEQFF.

V usage is TRBV6-1 and J usage is TRBJ2-3, with a weak D call TRBD2 (5 bases). V dropped 0 bases and J dropped 9 bases, with 19 bases sitting between them. Germline V gene sequence: CDR1 MNHNS, CDR2 SASEGT. The CDR3 has 16 amino acids. CDR3 sequence (DNA): TGTGCCAGCAGTGAAGCGTTATCGGGGTTGGGAGAAACGCAGTATTTT. Its translation: CASSEALSGLGETQYF.

The chain couples TRBV6-5 to TRBJ2-2, with TRBD1 as a possible D gene (6 bases). Per germline, CDR1 MNHEY and CDR2 SVGAGI. The CDR3 is 12 residues long. Between the trimmed V and J ends, which lost 7 bases and 6 bases, there was a span of 9 bases. The CDR3 nucleotides are TGTGCCAGCACCCCAGGGGCCGGGGAGCTGTTTTTT. Translation: CASTPGAGELFF.

This chain uses TRBV28 with TRBJ1-5; 9 bases match TRBD1. CDR3 size: 16 residues. Germline V gene sequence: CDR1 MDHEN, CDR2 SYDVKM. The V gene end was trimmed by 4 bases and the J gene end by 4 bases; junction bases not matched to a gene: 8. The CDR3 loop is CASSSLTGGGNQPQHF. The DNA for the CDR3 is TGTGCCAGCAGTTCATTAACAGGGGGCGGAAATCAGCCCCAGCATTTT.

The chain uses TRBV5-1 and TRBJ2-1; 13 nucleotides agree with TRBD2. Germline lookup yields CDR1 SGHRS and CDR2 YFSETQ. This CDR3 spans 16 amino acids. J lost 0 bases, V lost 3 bases, and 0 bases had no gene match. CDR3 DNA sequence: TGCGCCAGCAGCTGGACTAGCGGGAGCTCCTACAATGAGCAGTTCTTC. This codes for CASSWTSGSSYNEQFF.

This clone was picked up one time. The chain couples TRBV10-2 to TRBJ1-1; maybe TRBD1 (5 bases). Germline lookup yields CDR1 WSHSY and CDR2 SAAADI. The CDR3 runs 12 residues. V was clipped by 3 bases and J by 6 bases, with 8 bases between them. The CDR3 spells CASSDGGAEAFF. CDR3 DNA: TGCGCCAGCAGTGATGGGGGGGCTGAAGCTTTCTTT.

The chain employs TRBV18 and TRBJ1-1; the D gene is possibly TRBD1 (6 bases). Germline V gene lookup returns CDR1 KGHSH and CDR2 LQKENI. This CDR3 spans 14 amino acids. V was trimmed by 3 bases and J by 5 bases, leaving 13 bases between them. DNA of the CDR3: TGTGCCAGCTCACCGGGGGGGCGGGGGACTGAAGCTTTCTTT. Protein product: CASSPGGRGTEAFF. Full variable domain (missing parts from reference TRBV18 and TRBJ1-1): NAGVMQNPRHLVRRRGQEARLRCSPMKGHSHVYWYRQLPEEGLKFMVYLQKENIIDESGMPKERFSAEFPKEGPSILRIQQVVRGDSAAYFCASSPGGRGTEAFFGQGTRLTVV.

This chain uses TRBV6-4 with TRBJ2-1, with 10 positions matching TRBD2. Germline CDR1 is MRHNA and CDR2 is SNTAGT. The V segment lost 4 bases and the J segment 5 bases; nucleotides outside the gene matches: 8. This CDR3 region has 16 residues. CDR3 DNA sequence: TGTGCCAGCAGTGTGGGCCCTAGCGGGAGTGACAATGAGCAGTTCTTC. As protein: CASSVGPSGSDNEQFF.

V and J are TRBV2 and TRBJ2-2; no firm D call. V lost 7 bases to trimming and J lost 1 base, with 7 bases between them. The germline CDR1 and CDR2 sequences are SNHLY and FYNNEI. The CDR3 covers 13 residues. CDR3 nucleotide sequence: TGTGCCAGCAATGGCGGGAACACCGGGGAGCTGTTTTTT. Protein sequence: CASNGGNTGELFF.

This clone was counted a few times. J is TRBJ2-7 and V is TRBV4-1; D uncertain. From germline, CDR1 is MGHRA and CDR2 YSYEKL. The CDR3 is made up of 14 amino acids. V was clipped by 1 base and J by 3 bases, with 10 bases between them. CDR3 region: CASSQGIGGYEQYF. The CDR3 region has the DNA TGCGCCAGCAGCCAAGGTATAGGCGGCTACGAGCAGTACTTC.

This CDR3 is CASSITGGVSGNTIYF. The DNA of the CDR3 is TGTGCCAGCAGTATAACAGGGGGAGTCTCTGGAAACACCATATATTTT. The J gene is TRBJ1-3, the V gene TRBV28, with TRBD1 matching 8 bases. This CDR3 is built from 16 residues. Germline CDR1 and CDR2: MDHEN and SYDVKM. Unmatched junction bases numbered 6, after V lost 5 bases and J lost 0 bases.

The rearrangement uses TRBV10-2 and TRBJ2-1; TRBD2 agrees at 7 bases. V lost 0 bases and J lost 7; bases outside the gene matches: 3. The CDR3 contains 14 residues. Germline V lookup: CDR1 WSHSY, CDR2 SAAADI. The DNA for the CDR3 is TGCGCCAGCAGTGAGTCGGGGGGGTTTAATGAGCAGTTCTTC. Translated, it gives CASSESGGFNEQFF.